This T cell receptor (beta chain) came from a study of response to subunit inactivated influenza vaccine. Study findings and constraints: The study's authors posited that every seasonal influenza vaccination enlists few new T cells.

TCRdb re-analysed the RT-PCR reads in MiXCR, keeping a single row per CDR3 protein. The sample lists about 540,000 distinct CDR3 sequences, 12% to 15% occurring once. This CDR3 is 16 amino acids long. CDR1 and CDR2 from the germline V gene are SGHKS and YYEKEE (reference sequence). Trimming shortened V by 3 bases and J by 2 bases, and 15 bases separated the two germline ends. This clonotype was seen only a few times. Its matching antigen is unknown. This TCR came from a man aged 50 to 60 who received an inactivated influenza vaccine. The sample here was PBMCs from blood, taken 11 to 12 days after vaccination. The gene calls are TRBV5-5 and TRBJ1-5, with no clear D. The DNA of the CDR3 is TGTGCCAGCAGCTCTGCGGGCAACAAACGCAATCAGCCCCAGCATTTT. Translation gives CASSSAGNKRNQPQHF. Full variable domain (rest looked up from reference TRBV5-5 and TRBJ1-5): DAGVTQSPTHLIKTRGQQVTLRCSPISGHKSVSWYQQVLGQGPQFIFQYYEKEERGRGNFPDRFSARQFPNYSSELNVNALLLGDSALYLCASSSAGNKRNQPQHFGDGTRLSIL.